Following are 18 T cell receptor beta chains from one sample sequenced in a study of cytomegalovirus exposure and HLA in healthy donors. PCR involved 60 Vbeta and 13 Jbeta primers. Profiling relied on immunoSEQ multiplex PCR, and the TCRdb table lists in-frame clones only, not all of them. The sample lists roughly 120,000 clones; approximately 80% were seen once. Sequencing used PBMCs. These receptors were taken from a man aged 45-60 years in good health and CMV-seronegative.

In this sample, this clone turned up once. V gene TRBV6-5 combines with J gene TRBJ1-1; D is perhaps TRBD1 (6 bases). V shed 5 bases and J shed 5 bases, with 18 bases lying between them. The germline CDR1 and CDR2 sequences are MNHEY and SVGAGI. The CDR3 is 15 amino acids. CDR3 coding DNA: TGTGCCAGCAGTCCGCAACAGGGCAGAGGAACTGAAGCTTTCTTT. Protein sequence: CASSPQQGRGTEAFF.

The chain is built from TRBV2 and TRBJ1-5; weak D call: TRBD1 (5 bases). The V gene lost 3 bases and the J gene lost 1 base, with 10 bases spanning the gap. The germline V gene has CDR1 SNHLY and CDR2 FYNNEI. The CDR3 sequence is 15 residues long. CDR3 loop: CASSDNRGSNQPQHF. In DNA, the CDR3 is TGTGCCAGCAGTGATAATAGGGGAAGCAATCAGCCCCAGCATTTT.

The genes are TRBV9 and TRBJ1-1; 8 nucleotides line up with TRBD1. The germline CDR1 and CDR2 sequences are SGDLS and YYNGEE. With V trimmed by 0 bases and J by 0 bases, 4 bases remained unmatched. This CDR3 is built from 16 residues. CDR3: CASSVGAGGLNTEAFF. CDR3 coding DNA: TGTGCCAGCAGCGTAGGGGCAGGGGGCCTGAACACTGAAGCTTTCTTT.

This clone has just one count. J is TRBJ2-1 and V is TRBV9; a possible D gene is TRBD2 (5 bases). CDR3 length: 13 residues. The germline V gene encodes CDR1 SGDLS and CDR2 YYNGEE. Trimming removed 0 bases at V and 6 bases at J, with 7 bases between. CDR3 DNA: TGTGCCAGCAGCGTAGGACTACGCAATGAGCAGTTCTTC. The encoded protein is CASSVGLRNEQFF.

This chain links TRBV29-1 with TRBJ1-2; no definite D call. This CDR3 has 12 residues. Per the germline V gene, CDR1 is SQVTM and CDR2 is ANQGSEA. Trimming stripped 2 bases from V and 4 bases from J, with 8 bases between. The CDR3 spells CSVEREVYGYTF. CDR3 coding DNA: TGCAGCGTTGAAAGGGAGGTCTATGGCTACACCTTC.

The chain carries TRBV28 and TRBJ2-5, with 12 bases aligning to TRBD2. Germline V gene sequence: CDR1 MDHEN, CDR2 SYDVKM. With V trimmed by 3 bases and J by 4 bases, 15 bases remained unmatched. The CDR3 runs 19 residues. The CDR3 DNA is TGTGCCAGCAGTTTCCGGGGGCTAGCGGGAGGGCCCGGGGGAGAGACCCAGTACTTC. This codes for CASSFRGLAGGPGGETQYF.

This chain connects TRBV10-2 to TRBJ2-7; 9 bases map to TRBD2. This CDR3 comprises 14 residues. Germline V gene lookup returns CDR1 WSHSY and CDR2 SAAADI. The V segment lost 8 bases and the J segment 0 bases; nucleotides outside the gene matches: 5. The CDR3 DNA sequence: TGCGCCAGCCAGGAGCGGGGGGTCTCCTACGAGCAGTACTTC. Amino acid sequence: CASQERGVSYEQYF.

The gene calls are TRBV27 and TRBJ1-6; 10 bases agree with TRBD1. This CDR3 is built from 17 residues. CDR1 MNHEY and CDR2 SMNVEV come from the germline V gene (reference sequence). V was clipped by 2 bases and J by 3 bases; unmatched bases: 4. CDR3: CASSLGGQGIYNSPLHF. CDR3 bases: TGTGCCAGCAGTTTAGGGGGACAGGGGATCTATAATTCACCCCTCCACTTT.

The rearrangement links TRBV6-5 to TRBJ2-1; 8 bases match TRBD2. The ends lost 6 bases at V and 10 bases at J; junction bases unmatched: 11. Germline V gene lookup returns CDR1 MNHEY and CDR2 SVGAGI. There are 14 residues in the CDR3. The CDR3 coding sequence is TGTGCCAGCAGACTTAGCGGGGCGGGCACGGAGCAGTTCTTC. Amino acids: CASRLSGAGTEQFF.

This clone was counted once. This chain uses TRBV6-5 with TRBJ2-7; 8 nucleotides line up with TRBD1. J lost 1 base, V lost 6 bases, and 8 bases had no gene match. The germline gives CDR1 MNHEY, CDR2 SVGAGI. This CDR3 comprises 15 residues. CDR3 in DNA: TGTGCCAGCAGGGCTCGACAGGGGACTTCCTACGAGCAGTACTTC. Its protein is CASRARQGTSYEQYF.

This chain uses TRBV11-2 with TRBJ1-6; TRBD1 is a possible D gene (6 bases). Looked up from germline, CDR1 is SGHAT and CDR2 is FQNNGV. This CDR3 is 15 amino acids long. V lost 5 bases and J 9 bases, leaving 17 bases between the germline ends. CDR3 protein: CASSRSTGDTSPLHF. The CDR3 DNA sequence: TGTGCCAGCAGCAGGTCGACAGGAGATACTTCACCCCTCCACTTT.

The chain links TRBV11-2 to TRBJ1-2; maybe TRBD1 (6 bases). CDR3 size: 17 residues. V was shortened by 5 bases and J by 3 bases, with 22 bases between the two germline ends. Germline CDR1 and CDR2: SGHAT and FQNNGV. CDR3 bases: TGTGCCAGCAGCCCCCGGACAGCTTTCAGTCCCGACTATGGCTACACCTTC. The encoded protein is CASSPRTAFSPDYGYTF.

The chain joins TRBV5-4 to TRBJ2-7; 7 positions match TRBD2. CDR1 and CDR2 (germline): SGHNT, YYREEE (reference sequence). Trimming at V came to 2 bases and at J to 6 bases, leaving 8 bases not matched to a gene. The CDR3 has 14 amino acids. CDR3 bases: TGTGCCAGCAGCTTATGGGAGGGCCTAGGCGAGCAGTACTTC. It specifies CASSLWEGLGEQYF.

This chain uses TRBV27 with TRBJ2-3; TRBD2 is a possible D gene (5 bases). V was shortened by 4 bases and J by 4 bases, with 9 bases between the two germline ends. Germline V gene lookup returns CDR1 MNHEY and CDR2 SMNVEV (reference sequence). The CDR3 covers 13 residues. In DNA, the CDR3 is TGTGCCAGCAGTTCACTAGATGCAGATACGCAGTATTTT. This encodes CASSSLDADTQYF.

The rearrangement uses TRBV19 and TRBJ1-4; TRBD1 agrees at 10 bases. This CDR3 region has 15 residues. Trimming at V came to 4 bases and at J to 5 bases, leaving 4 bases not matched to a gene. Germline V CDR1 and CDR2: LNHDA, SQIVND (reference sequence). The CDR3 loop is CASSSGQGGNEKLFF. CDR3 nucleotide sequence: TGTGCCAGTAGTAGCGGACAGGGGGGGAATGAAAAACTGTTTTTT.

This clone has more than one count but fewer than ten. The V call is TRBV19, the J call TRBJ1-5, with D unclear. Trimming took 8 bases from V and 0 from J, leaving 8 bases between them. Germline CDR1 reads LNHDA; CDR2 reads SQIVND (reference sequence). This CDR3 is built from 13 residues. CDR3 nucleotides: TGTGCCAGTTGTCACAGTAGCAATCAGCCCCAGCATTTT. It is translated as CASCHSSNQPQHF.

On this clone itself: The junction departs from germline at one end; a sequencing error may be responsible. As DNA, the CDR3 is TGTTCCAGCAGCTCCCTATGGACAGGGGGGAAGGGCATCACTGAAGCTTTCTTT. Its translation: CSSSSLWTGGKGITEAFF. This chain links TRBV7-9 with TRBJ1-1; TRBD1 matches at 10 bases. CDR3 length equals 18 residues. Germline V gene data show CDR1 as SEHNR and CDR2 as FQNEAQ (reference sequence).

In this sample, this clone turned up a few times. The J gene is TRBJ2-5, the V gene TRBV11-2; 7 nucleotides agree with TRBD1. In germline, CDR1 is SGHAT, CDR2 FQNNGV. With 3 bases clipped from V and 3 bases from J, the junction kept 7 bases outside the gene matches. The CDR3 extends over 15 amino acids. The CDR3 loop reads CASSFRGTAEETQYF. The CDR3 DNA reads TGTGCCAGCAGCTTCCGAGGGACAGCCGAAGAGACCCAGTACTTC.